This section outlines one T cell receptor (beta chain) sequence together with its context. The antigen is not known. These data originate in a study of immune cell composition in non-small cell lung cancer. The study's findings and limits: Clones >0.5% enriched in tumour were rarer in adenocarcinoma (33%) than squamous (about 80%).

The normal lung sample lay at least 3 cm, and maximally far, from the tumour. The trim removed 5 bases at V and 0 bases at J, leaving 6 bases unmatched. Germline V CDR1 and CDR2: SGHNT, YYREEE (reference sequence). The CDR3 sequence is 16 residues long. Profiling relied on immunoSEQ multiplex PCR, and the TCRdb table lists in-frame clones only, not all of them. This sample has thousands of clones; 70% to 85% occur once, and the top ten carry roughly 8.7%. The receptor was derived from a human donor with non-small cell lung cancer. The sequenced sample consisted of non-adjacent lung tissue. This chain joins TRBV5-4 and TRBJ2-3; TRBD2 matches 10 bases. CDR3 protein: CASRSGLAASTDTQYF. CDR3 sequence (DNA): TGTGCCAGCAGATCTGGACTAGCGGCTAGCACAGATACGCAGTATTTT. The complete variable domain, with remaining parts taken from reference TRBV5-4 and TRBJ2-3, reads ETGVTQSPTHLIKTRGQQVTLRCSSQSGHNTVSWYQQALGQGPQFIFQYYREEENGRGNFPPRFSGLQFPNYSSELNVNALELDDSALYLCASRSGLAASTDTQYFGPGTRLTVL.